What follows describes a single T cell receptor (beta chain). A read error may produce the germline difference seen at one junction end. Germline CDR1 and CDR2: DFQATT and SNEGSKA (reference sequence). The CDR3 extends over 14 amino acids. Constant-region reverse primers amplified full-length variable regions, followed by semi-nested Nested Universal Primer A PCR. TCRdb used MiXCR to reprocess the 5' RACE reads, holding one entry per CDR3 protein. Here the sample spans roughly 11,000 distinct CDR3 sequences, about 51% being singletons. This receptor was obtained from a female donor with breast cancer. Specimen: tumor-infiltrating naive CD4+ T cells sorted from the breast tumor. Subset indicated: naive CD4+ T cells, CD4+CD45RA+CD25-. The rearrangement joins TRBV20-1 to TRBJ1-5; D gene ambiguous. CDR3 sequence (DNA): TGCAGTGCTAGAGTTTCCAAAAGCAACCAGCCCCAGCATTTT. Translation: CSARVSKSNQPQHF.